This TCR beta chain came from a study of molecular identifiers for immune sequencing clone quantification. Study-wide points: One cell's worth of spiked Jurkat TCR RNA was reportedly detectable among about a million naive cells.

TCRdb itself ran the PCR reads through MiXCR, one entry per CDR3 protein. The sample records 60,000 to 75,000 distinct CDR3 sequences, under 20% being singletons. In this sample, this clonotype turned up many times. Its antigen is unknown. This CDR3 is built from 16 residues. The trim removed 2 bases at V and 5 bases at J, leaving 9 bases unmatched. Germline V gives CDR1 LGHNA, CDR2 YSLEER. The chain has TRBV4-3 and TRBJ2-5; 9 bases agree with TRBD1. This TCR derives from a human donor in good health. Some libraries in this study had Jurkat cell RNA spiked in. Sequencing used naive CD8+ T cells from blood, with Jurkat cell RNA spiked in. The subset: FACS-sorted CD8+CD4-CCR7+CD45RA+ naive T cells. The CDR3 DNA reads TGCGCCAGCAGCCAAAACTCAGGACAGGGGACGGAGACCCAGTACTTC. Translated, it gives CASSQNSGQGTETQYF.